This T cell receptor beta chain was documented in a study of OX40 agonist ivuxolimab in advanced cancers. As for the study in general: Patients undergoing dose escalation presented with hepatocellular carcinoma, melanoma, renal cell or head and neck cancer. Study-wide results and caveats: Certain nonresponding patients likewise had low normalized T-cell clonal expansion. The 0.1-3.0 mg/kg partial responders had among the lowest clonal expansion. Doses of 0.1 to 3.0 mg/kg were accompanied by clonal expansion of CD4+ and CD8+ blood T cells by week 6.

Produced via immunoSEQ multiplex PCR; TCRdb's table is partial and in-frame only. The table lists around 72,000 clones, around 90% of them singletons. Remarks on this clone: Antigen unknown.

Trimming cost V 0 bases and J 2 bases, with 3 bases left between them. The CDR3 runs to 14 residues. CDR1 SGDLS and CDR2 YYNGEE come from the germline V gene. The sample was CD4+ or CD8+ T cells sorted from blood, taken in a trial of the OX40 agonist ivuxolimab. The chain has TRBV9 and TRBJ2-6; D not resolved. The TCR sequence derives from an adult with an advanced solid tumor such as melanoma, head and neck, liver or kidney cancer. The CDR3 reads CASSVVTGANVLTF. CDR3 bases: TGTGCCAGCAGCGTAGTGACTGGGGCCAACGTCCTGACTTTC.